This T cell receptor (beta chain) derives from a study of blood T cell repertoires in COVID-19. The CDR3 is 15 amino acids. The J segment lost 4 bases and the V segment lost 4 bases, leaving 7 bases of the junction unmatched. Germline loops: CDR1 SGHNT, CDR2 YYREEE (reference sequence). Sequencing was performed with immunoSEQ multiplex PCR; in TCRdb, only in-frame clones are kept and a portion is missing. The data hold about 280,000 clones, with 70% to 90% observed a single time. Sequenced material: peripheral blood. The J gene is TRBJ2-1, the V gene TRBV5-4, with 8 bases matching TRBD2. This sequence originates from a man aged 45-60 years with active or convalescent COVID-19. As DNA, the CDR3 is TGTGCCAGCAGCAGTAGACTAGCGACGTACAATGAGCAGTTCTTC. Translation gives CASSSRLATYNEQFF.